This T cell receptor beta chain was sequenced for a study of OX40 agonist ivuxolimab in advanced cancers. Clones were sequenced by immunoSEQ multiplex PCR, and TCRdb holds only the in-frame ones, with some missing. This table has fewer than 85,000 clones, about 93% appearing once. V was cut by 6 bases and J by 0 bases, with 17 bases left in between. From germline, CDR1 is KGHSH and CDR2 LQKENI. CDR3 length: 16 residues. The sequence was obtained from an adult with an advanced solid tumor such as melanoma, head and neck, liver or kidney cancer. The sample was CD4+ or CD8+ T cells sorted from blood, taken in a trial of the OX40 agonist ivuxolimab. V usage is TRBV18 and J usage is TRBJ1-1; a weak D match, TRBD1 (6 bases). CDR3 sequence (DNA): TGTGCCAGCTCGGATCGACAGGCCCTAATGAACACTGAAGCTTTCTTT. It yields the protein CASSDRQALMNTEAFF.